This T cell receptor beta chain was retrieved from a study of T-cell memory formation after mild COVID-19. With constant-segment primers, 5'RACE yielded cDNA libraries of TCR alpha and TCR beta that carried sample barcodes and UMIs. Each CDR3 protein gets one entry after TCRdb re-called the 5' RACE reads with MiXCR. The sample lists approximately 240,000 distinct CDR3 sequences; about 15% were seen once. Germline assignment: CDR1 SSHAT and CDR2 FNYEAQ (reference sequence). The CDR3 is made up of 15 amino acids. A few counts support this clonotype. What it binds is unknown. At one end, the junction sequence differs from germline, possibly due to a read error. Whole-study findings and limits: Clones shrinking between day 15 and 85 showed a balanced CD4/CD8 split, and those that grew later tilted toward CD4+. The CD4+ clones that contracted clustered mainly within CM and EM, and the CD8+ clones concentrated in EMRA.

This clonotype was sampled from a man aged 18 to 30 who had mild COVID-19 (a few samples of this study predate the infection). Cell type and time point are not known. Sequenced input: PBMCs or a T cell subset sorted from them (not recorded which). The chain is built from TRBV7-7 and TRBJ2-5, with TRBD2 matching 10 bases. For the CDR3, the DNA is TGTGCTAGCAGCTTAGGAGCGGGGGGGCAAGAGACCCAGTACTTC. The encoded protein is CASSLGAGGQETQYF.